Sequencing of this TCR beta chain was carried out in a study of blood T cell repertoires in COVID-19. Overall study: The origin of the acute and convalescent COVID-19 samples was the United States, Italy and Spain.

Authors' data handling: For nucleated cells, counts were estimated from reference gene primer amplification. Sequencing was performed with immunoSEQ multiplex PCR; in TCRdb, only in-frame clones are kept and a portion is missing. V and J calls and clone size are given by that table; D and trimming were obtained from the DNA. The sample records 250,000 to 300,000 clones, 89% being singletons. Participants had their cohort set by participant-reported clinical history. Exposed enrollees encountered a COVID-19 case at some point within 2 weeks before study entry. Sequencing input: PBMCs or T cells enriched from blood (not recorded which). The origin of this receptor is a woman between 50 and 59 years old who had been exposed to COVID-19.

CDR3 sequence reads: CASSTTGGVGTDTQYF. DNA of the CDR3: TGTGCCAGCAGCACAACAGGGGGAGTGGGGACAGATACGCAGTATTTT. The V call is TRBV5-4, the J call TRBJ2-3; the match to TRBD1 covers 8 bases. The CDR3 consists of 16 residues. CDR1 is SGHNT, CDR2 YYREEE, per germline (reference sequence). Unmatched junction bases numbered 10, after V lost 4 bases and J lost 3 bases.